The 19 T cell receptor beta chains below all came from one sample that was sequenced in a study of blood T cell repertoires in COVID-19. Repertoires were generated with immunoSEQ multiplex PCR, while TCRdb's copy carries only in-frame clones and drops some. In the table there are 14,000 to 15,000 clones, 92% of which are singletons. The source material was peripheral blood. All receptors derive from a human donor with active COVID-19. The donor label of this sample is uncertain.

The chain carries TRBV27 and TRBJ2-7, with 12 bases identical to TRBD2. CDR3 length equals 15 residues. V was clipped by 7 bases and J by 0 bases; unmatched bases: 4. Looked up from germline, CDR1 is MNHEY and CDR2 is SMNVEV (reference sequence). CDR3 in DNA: TGTGCCAGCATCGGACTAGCGGGACCCTCCTACGAGCAGTACTTC. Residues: CASIGLAGPSYEQYF.

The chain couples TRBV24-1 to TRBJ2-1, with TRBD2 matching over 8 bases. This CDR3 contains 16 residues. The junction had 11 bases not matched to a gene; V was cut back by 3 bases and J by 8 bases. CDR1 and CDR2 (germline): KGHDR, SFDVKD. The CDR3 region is CATSDISGSGSYEQFF. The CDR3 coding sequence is TGTGCCACCAGTGATATAAGCGGGAGTGGGTCGTATGAGCAGTTCTTC.

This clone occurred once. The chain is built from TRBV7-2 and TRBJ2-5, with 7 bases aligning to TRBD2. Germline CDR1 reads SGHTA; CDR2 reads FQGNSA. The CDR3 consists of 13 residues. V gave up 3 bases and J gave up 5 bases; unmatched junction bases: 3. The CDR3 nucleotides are TGTGCCAGCAGCTTGGGAGGGGAGGAGACCCAGTACTTC. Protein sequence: CASSLGGEETQYF.

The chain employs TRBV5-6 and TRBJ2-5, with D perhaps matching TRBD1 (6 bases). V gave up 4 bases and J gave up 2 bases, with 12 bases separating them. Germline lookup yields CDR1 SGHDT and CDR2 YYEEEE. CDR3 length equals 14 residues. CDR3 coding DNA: TGTGCCAGCAGCATCTCAGGGGCGCAAGAGACCCAGTACTTC. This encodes CASSISGAQETQYF.

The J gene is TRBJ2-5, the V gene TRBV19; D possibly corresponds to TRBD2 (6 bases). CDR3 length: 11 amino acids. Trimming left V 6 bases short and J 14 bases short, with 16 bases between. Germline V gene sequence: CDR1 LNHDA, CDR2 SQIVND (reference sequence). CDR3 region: CASREGPWEYF. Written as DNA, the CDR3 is TGTGCCAGTAGGGAGGGTCCCTGGGAATACTTC.

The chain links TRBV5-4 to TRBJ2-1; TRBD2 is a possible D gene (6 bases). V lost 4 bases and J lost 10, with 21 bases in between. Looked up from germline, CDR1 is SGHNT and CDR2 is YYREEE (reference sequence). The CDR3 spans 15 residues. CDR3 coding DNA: TGTGCCAGCAGCCCACCGGGACTCTCTACGGGGGAGCAGTTCTTC. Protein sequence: CASSPPGLSTGEQFF.

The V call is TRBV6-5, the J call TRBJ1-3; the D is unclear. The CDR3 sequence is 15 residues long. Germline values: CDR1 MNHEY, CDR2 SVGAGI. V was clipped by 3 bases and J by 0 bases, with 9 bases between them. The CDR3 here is CASSYNAGSGNTIYF. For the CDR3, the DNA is TGTGCCAGCAGTTATAACGCGGGCTCTGGAAACACCATATATTTT.

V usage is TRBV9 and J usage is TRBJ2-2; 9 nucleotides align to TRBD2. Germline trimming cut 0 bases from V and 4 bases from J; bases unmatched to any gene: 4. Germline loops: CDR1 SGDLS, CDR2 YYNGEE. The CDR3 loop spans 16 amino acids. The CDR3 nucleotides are TGTGCCAGCAGCGTAGATAGCGGGAGTCTCACCGGGGAGCTGTTTTTT. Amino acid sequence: CASSVDSGSLTGELFF.

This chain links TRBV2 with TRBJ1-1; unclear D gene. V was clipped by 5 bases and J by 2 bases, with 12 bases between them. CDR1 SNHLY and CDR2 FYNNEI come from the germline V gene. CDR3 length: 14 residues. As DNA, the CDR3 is TGTGCCAGCAGTTCCCAATCTACCAACACTGAAGCTTTCTTT. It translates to CASSSQSTNTEAFF.

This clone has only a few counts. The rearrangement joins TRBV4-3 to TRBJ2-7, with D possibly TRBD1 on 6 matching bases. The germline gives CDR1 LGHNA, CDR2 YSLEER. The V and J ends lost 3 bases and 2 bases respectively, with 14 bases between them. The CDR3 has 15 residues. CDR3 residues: CASSQTLDRTYEQYF. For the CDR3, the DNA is TGCGCCAGCAGCCAGACCCTGGACAGAACCTACGAGCAGTACTTC.

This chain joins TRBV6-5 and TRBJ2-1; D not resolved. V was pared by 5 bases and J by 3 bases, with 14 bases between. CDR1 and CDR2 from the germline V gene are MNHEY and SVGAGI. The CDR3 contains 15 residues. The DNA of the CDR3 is TGTGCCAGCAGTCCCACTACGAGGATCTACAATGAGCAGTTCTTC. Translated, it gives CASSPTTRIYNEQFF.

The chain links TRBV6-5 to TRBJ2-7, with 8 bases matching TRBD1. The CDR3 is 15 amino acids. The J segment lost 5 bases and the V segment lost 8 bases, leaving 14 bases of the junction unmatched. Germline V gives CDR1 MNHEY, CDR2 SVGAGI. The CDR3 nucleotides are TGTGCCAGCTTTCCCCTCGGACAGGGTTCTAACGAGCAGTACTTC. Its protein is CASFPLGQGSNEQYF.

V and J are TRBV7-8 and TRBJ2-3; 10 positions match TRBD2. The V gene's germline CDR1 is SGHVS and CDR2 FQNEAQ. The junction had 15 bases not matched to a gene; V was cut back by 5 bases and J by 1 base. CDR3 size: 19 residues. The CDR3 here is CASSPRTSGDGWGTDTQYF. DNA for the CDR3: TGTGCCAGCAGCCCTAGGACTAGCGGCGATGGGTGGGGCACAGATACGCAGTATTTT.

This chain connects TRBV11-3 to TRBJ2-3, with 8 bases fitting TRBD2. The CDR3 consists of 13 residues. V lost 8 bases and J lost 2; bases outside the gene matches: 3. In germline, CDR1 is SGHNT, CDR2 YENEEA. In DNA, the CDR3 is TGTGCCAGCCGGGGGGGCGTCACAGATACGCAGTATTTT. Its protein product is CASRGGVTDTQYF.

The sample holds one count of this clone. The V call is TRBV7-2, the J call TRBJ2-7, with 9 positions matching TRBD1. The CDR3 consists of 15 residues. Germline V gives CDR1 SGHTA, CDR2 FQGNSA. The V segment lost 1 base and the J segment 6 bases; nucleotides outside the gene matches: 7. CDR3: CASSLVRTGAAEQYF. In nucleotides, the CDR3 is TGTGCCAGCAGCTTAGTAAGGACAGGGGCAGCCGAGCAGTACTTC.

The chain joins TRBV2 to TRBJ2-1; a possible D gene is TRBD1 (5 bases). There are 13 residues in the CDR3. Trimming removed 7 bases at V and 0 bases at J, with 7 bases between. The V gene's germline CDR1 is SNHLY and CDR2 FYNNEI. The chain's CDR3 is CASKGVSYNEQFF. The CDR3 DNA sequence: TGTGCCAGCAAAGGGGTCTCCTACAATGAGCAGTTCTTC.

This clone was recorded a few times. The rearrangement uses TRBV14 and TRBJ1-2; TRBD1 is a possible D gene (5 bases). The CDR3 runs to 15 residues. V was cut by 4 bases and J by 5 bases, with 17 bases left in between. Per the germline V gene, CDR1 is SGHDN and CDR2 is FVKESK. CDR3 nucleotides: TGTGCCAGCAGCCCCCCCGGGAGCAGGGCTTATGGCTACACCTTC. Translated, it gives CASSPPGSRAYGYTF. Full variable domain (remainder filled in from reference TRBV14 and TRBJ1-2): EAGVTQFPSHSVIEKGQTVTLRCDPISGHDNLYWYRRVMGKEIKFLLHFVKESKQDESGMPNNRFLAERTGGTYSTLKVQPAELEDSGVYFCASSPPGSRAYGYTFGSGTRLTVV.

CDR3 in DNA: TGTGCCAGCAGCCACAGGGAGCTAACTAGCTACGAGCAGTACTTC. Encoded protein: CASSHRELTSYEQYF. The rearrangement links TRBV7-8 to TRBJ2-7; D possibly corresponds to TRBD1 (6 bases). Germline CDR1 and CDR2: SGHVS and FQNEAQ. V gave up 5 bases and J gave up 3 bases, with 17 bases separating them. The CDR3 extends over 15 amino acids.

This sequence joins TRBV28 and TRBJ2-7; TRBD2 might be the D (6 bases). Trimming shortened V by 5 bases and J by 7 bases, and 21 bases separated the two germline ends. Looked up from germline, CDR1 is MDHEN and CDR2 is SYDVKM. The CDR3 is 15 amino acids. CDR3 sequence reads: CASSPGARPAGEQYF. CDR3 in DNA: TGTGCCAGCAGTCCTGGGGCGCGTCCAGCGGGTGAGCAGTACTTC.